Below, 10 T cell receptor beta chains from the same sample are listed, as sequenced in a study of OX40 agonist ivuxolimab in advanced cancers. Profiled with immunoSEQ multiplex PCR; TCRdb holds only in-frame clones, not every one. The repertoire holds about 49,000 clones, with approximately 84% as singletons. Sequencing was performed on CD4+ or CD8+ T cells sorted from blood, taken in a trial of the OX40 agonist ivuxolimab. The receptor source for this set is an adult with an advanced solid tumor such as melanoma, head and neck, liver or kidney cancer.

The table lists this clone with a count of one. The chain employs TRBV18 and TRBJ1-1, with D tentatively TRBD1 (5 bases). Trimming pared 4 bases from V and 2 bases from J, leaving 17 bases between. Germline V gene lookup returns CDR1 KGHSH and CDR2 LQKENI. CDR3 size: 16 residues. In DNA form, the CDR3 reads TGTGCCAGCTCACGCCTACCACTTCAGGGCAACACTGAAGCTTTCTTT. Amino acids: CASSRLPLQGNTEAFF.

This clone turned up a few times. This chain joins TRBV30 and TRBJ2-4, with D hard to call. This CDR3 has 11 amino acids. The V gene's germline CDR1 is GTSNPN and CDR2 SVGIG (reference sequence). Trimming shortened V by 5 bases and J by 8 bases, and 10 bases separated the two germline ends. The CDR3 protein is CAWARPDIQYF. CDR3 in DNA: TGTGCCTGGGCCAGACCGGACATTCAGTACTTC.

The chain recombines TRBV6-4 with TRBJ2-3; TRBD2 matches at 7 bases. Per the germline V gene, CDR1 is MRHNA and CDR2 is SNTAGT. CDR3 length: 16 amino acids. The junction had 16 bases not matched to a gene; V was cut back by 8 bases and J by 5 bases. CDR3 bases: TGTGCCAGCTCCCCGGGGGTAGCCCGGGGGGAAGATACGCAGTATTTT. It translates to CASSPGVARGEDTQYF.

The chain employs TRBV7-9 and TRBJ1-2, with 7 bases matching TRBD1. This CDR3 comprises 15 residues. V lost 5 bases, J lost 4 bases, and 10 bases stayed unmatched. CDR1 is SEHNR and CDR2 is FQNEAQ in the germline V gene (reference sequence). The CDR3 region is CASSLRQGEAYGYTF. CDR3 DNA: TGTGCCAGCAGCCTTAGACAGGGAGAAGCCTATGGCTACACCTTC.

The chain recombines TRBV12-2 with TRBJ2-7; the table gives TRBD2 as D, unverified against the DNA. TRBV12-2 is a documented pseudogene. The length of the CDR3 is 15 residues. This CDR3 is CASRARLADYYEQYF. In DNA form, the CDR3 reads TGTGCAAGTCGCGCAAGACTAGCGGACTACTACGAGCAGTACTTC.

This clone was detected a few times. V usage is TRBV27 and J usage is TRBJ2-2; D is tentatively TRBD1 or TRBD2 (5 bases each). Germline V gene data show CDR1 as MNHEY and CDR2 as SMNVEV (reference sequence). Trimming took 5 bases from V and 13 from J, leaving 20 bases between them. The CDR3 is 14 residues long. The CDR3 region has the DNA TGTGCCAGCAGTCCCCGGACTTCTCAGGGTGGGCTGTTTTTT. Translated, it gives CASSPRTSQGGLFF.

The V call is TRBV13, the J call TRBJ1-4, with D perhaps matching TRBD1 (6 bases). Trimming cost V 6 bases and J 7 bases, with 15 bases left between them. CDR1 is PRHDT and CDR2 is FYEKMQ in the germline V gene (reference sequence). This CDR3 has 14 amino acids. The DNA for the CDR3 is TGTGCCAGCAGTATAGGGGGGCCGGGTGAAAAACTGTTTTTT. It yields the protein CASSIGGPGEKLFF.

J is TRBJ1-1 and V is TRBV6-5, with D possibly matching TRBD1 (5 bases). V lost 5 bases, J lost 11 bases, and 15 bases lay in between. The CDR3 extends over 12 amino acids. Germline loops: CDR1 MNHEY, CDR2 SVGAGI. The CDR3 is CASSEGDRTAFF. In DNA, the CDR3 is TGTGCCAGCAGTGAAGGTGACAGAACGGCTTTCTTT.

This rearrangement joins TRBV2 to TRBJ2-1; D is possibly TRBD2 (7 bases). This CDR3 contains 15 residues. Germline CDR1 reads SNHLY; CDR2 reads FYNNEI. With 4 bases removed from V and 4 bases from J, the gap between germline ends came to 14 bases. In DNA, the CDR3 is TGTGCCAGCAGTGGAGGGGGGGACCTTTACAATGAGCAGTTCTTC. Amino acid sequence: CASSGGGDLYNEQFF. Based on the CDR3 plus reference TRBV2 and TRBJ2-1, the full variable domain is EPEVTQTPSHQVTQMGQEVILRCVPISNHLYFYWYRQILGQKVEFLVSFYNNEISEKSEIFDDQFSVERPDGSNFTLKIRSTKLEDSAMYFCASSGGGDLYNEQFFGPGTRLTVL.

The chain couples TRBV19 to TRBJ2-5; no reliable D call. Trimming removed 5 bases at V and 4 bases at J, with 20 bases between. Per the germline V gene, CDR1 is LNHDA and CDR2 is SQIVND (reference sequence). This CDR3 spans 16 amino acids. The CDR3 reads CASSPTRPGIGETQYF. The CDR3 DNA is TGTGCCAGTAGTCCCACCCGGCCGGGCATTGGAGAGACCCAGTACTTC.